Described below is a single T cell receptor beta chain sequence and its context. The ends were cut back, 5 bases at V and 3 bases at J, with 13 bases in the middle. The length of the CDR3 is 14 residues. Germline V lookup: CDR1 KGHSH, CDR2 LQKENI. Profiling relied on immunoSEQ multiplex PCR, and the TCRdb table lists in-frame clones only, not all of them. The repertoire holds 250,000 to 350,000 clones, 85% to 90% seen once, with roughly 1.6% in the top ten. The sample is drawn from a study of blood T cell repertoires in COVID-19. Source material: PBMCs or T cells enriched from blood (not recorded which). V is TRBV18 and J is TRBJ2-5; tentative D call: TRBD2 (6 bases). The receptor was isolated from a woman aged 18-35 years with acute COVID-19. The CDR3, as DNA: TGTGCCAGCTCAGGTATAGCGGCTAAAGAGACCCAGTACTTC. Its translation is CASSGIAAKETQYF.